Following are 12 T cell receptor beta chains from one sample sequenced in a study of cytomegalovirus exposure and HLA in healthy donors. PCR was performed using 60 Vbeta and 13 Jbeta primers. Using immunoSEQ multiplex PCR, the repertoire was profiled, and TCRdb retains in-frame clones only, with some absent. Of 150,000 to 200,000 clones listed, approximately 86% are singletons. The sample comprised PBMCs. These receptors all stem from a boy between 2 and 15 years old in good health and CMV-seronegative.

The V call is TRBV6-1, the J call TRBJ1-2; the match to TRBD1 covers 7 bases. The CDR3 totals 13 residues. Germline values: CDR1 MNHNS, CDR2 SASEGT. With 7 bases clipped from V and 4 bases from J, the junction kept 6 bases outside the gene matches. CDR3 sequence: CASTLDRAYGYTF. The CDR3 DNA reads TGTGCCAGCACTCTTGACAGGGCCTATGGCTACACCTTC.

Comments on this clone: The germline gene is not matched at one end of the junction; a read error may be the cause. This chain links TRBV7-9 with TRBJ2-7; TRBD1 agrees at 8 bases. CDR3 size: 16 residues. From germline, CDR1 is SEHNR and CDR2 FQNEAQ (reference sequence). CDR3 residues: CSSSLGRDRQSYEQYF. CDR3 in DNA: TGTTCCAGCAGCTTAGGACGGGACAGGCAAAGCTACGAGCAGTACTTC.

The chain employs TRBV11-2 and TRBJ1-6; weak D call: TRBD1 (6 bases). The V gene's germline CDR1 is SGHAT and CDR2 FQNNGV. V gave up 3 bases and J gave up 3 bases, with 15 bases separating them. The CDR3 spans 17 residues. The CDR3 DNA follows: TGTGCCAGCAGCTTGACCCTAGGGGGGGACTATAATTCACCCCTCCACTTT. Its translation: CASSLTLGGDYNSPLHF.

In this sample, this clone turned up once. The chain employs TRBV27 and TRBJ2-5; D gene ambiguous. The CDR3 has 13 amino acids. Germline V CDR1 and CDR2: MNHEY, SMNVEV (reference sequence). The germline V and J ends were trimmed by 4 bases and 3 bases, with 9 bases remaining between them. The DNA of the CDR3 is TGTGCCAGCAGTTCCGACTTAGAAGAGACCCAGTACTTC. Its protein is CASSSDLEETQYF.

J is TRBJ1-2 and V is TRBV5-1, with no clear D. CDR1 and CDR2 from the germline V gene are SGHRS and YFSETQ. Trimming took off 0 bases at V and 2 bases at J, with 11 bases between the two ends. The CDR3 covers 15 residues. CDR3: CASSLGGVENYGYTF. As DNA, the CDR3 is TGCGCCAGCAGCTTGGGCGGAGTTGAGAACTATGGCTACACCTTC.

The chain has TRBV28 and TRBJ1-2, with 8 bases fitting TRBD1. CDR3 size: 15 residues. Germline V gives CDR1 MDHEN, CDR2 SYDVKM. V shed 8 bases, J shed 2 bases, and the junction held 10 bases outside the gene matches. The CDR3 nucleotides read TGTGCCAGCTTATTTTTGACAGGGGCCAACTATGGCTACACCTTC. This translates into CASLFLTGANYGYTF.

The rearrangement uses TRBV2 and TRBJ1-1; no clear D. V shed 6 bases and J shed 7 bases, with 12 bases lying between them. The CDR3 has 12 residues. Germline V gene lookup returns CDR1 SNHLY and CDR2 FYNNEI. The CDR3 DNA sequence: TGTGCCAGCAGCCCTGGCGGGGTTGAAGCTTTCTTT. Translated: CASSPGGVEAFF.

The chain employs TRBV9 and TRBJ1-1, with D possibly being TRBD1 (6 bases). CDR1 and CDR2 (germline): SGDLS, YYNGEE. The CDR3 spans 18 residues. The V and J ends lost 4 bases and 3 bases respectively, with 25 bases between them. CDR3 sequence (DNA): TGTGCCAGCAGCCTCCACAAGGGAGGGGGGCAGTCTGACACTGAAGCTTTCTTT. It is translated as CASSLHKGGGQSDTEAFF.

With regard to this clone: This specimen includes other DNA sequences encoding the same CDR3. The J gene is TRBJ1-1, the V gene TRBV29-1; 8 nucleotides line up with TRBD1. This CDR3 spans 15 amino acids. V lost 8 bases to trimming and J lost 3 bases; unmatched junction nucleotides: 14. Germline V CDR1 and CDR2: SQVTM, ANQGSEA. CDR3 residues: CSHFALQGEDTEAFF. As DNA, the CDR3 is TGCAGCCATTTCGCTTTACAGGGGGAGGACACTGAAGCTTTCTTT.

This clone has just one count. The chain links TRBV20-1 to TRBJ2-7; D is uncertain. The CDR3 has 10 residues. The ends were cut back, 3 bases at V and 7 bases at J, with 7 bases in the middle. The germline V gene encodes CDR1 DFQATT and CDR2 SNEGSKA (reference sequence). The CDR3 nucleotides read TGCAGTGCTAGCGGTCCGGAGCAGTACTTC. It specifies CSASGPEQYF.

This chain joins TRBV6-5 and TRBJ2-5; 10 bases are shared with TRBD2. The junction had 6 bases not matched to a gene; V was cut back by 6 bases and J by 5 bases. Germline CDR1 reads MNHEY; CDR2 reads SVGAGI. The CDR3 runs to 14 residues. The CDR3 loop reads CASSPLAGAETQYF. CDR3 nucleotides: TGTGCCAGCAGCCCTCTAGCGGGAGCTGAGACCCAGTACTTC.

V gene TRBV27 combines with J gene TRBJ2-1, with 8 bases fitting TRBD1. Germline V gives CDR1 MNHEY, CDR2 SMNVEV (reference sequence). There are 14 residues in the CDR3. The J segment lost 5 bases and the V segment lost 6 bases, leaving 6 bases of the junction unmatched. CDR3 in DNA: TGTGCCAGCAGACCGGGACAGGAGAACAATGAGCAGTTCTTC. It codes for CASRPGQENNEQFF.